This T cell receptor beta chain was recovered during a study of cytomegalovirus exposure and HLA in healthy donors. From germline, CDR1 is SGHVS and CDR2 FQNEAQ. The CDR3 contains 17 residues. V lost 4 bases and J lost 2; bases outside the gene matches: 8. With 60 Vbeta and 13 Jbeta primers, the PCR was carried out. Profiled with immunoSEQ multiplex PCR; TCRdb holds only in-frame clones, not every one. This sample has roughly 190,000 clones, with approximately 79% found just once. The TCR originated in a girl aged 5 to 17 in good health and CMV-seropositive. The chain combines TRBV7-8 with TRBJ2-3, with TRBD2 matching 11 bases. Sequenced material: PBMCs. CDR3 sequence reads: CASSSGTSGTFTDTQYF. CDR3 DNA: TGTGCCAGCAGCTCGGGGACTAGCGGAACTTTCACAGATACGCAGTATTTT.